The present entry profiles one T cell receptor beta chain with its context. These data are taken from a study of T-cell reconstitution after alpha-beta-depleted transplantation in children. As it was prepared, the TCRbeta library received unique molecular identifiers. TCRdb re-called the PCR reads with MiXCR, one entry per CDR3 protein. The profile shows approximately 640,000 distinct CDR3 sequences, around 17% of them singletons. The CDR3 contains 17 residues. J was trimmed by 3 bases and V by 0 bases; bases with no gene match: 10. Germline V CDR1 and CDR2: MNHEY, SMNVEV (reference sequence). The chain recombines TRBV27 with TRBJ2-7; 8 positions match TRBD2. The TCR sequence derives from a human donor who donated a stem cell graft to a child with acute myeloid leukemia. Material: PBMCs from the stem cell graft donor, obtained from the stem cell graft. This chain's CDR3 is CASSLSMRRGGHYEQYF. The CDR3 coding sequence is TGTGCCAGCAGTTTATCAATGAGACGGGGGGGCCACTACGAGCAGTACTTC.